Listed here are 15 T cell receptor beta chains from one sample, sequenced in a study of vaccination and CD4 T cells after COVID-19 (dated by TCRdb to 2021 to 2024). The treatment or condition label corresponds to: roughly 11-day PBMC culture with coronavirus spike peptide pools or control peptides (ViraFEST assay). Libraries came from PCR. Sequencing was performed on an Illumina iSeq 100. DNA from cultured CD4+ T cells underwent TCR sequencing with the Oncomine TCR Beta short-read assay at the Johns Hopkins FTIC core. The public reads were reprocessed in TCRdb via fastp at Q25 and MiXCR, keeping in-frame beta chains. Rows merge per CDR3 protein into single entries with the most common DNA and genes. The sample contains approximately 20,000 distinct CDR3 sequences, about 45% of them found a single time. 7.2% of the sample is held by the ten biggest clonotypes. No cognate antigen is known for these TCRs.

The sequenced sample was CD4+ T cells from blood, cultured in vitro, obtained after SARS-CoV-2 vaccination. Receptors originate from a human donor who had recovered from COVID-19.

This clonotype was detected only a few times. The rearrangement joins TRBV6-1 to TRBJ1-1; possibly TRBD1 for D (6 bases). Looked up from germline, CDR1 is MNHNS and CDR2 is SASEGT. The CDR3 sequence is 14 residues long. V was cut by 6 bases and J by 10 bases, with 21 bases left in between. The CDR3 is CASRRGWGALGAFF. In DNA form, the CDR3 reads TGTGCCAGCAGGAGAGGTTGGGGGGCGCTGGGAGCTTTCTTT.

This chain uses TRBV2 with TRBJ1-6; 8 bases line up with TRBD1. In germline, CDR1 is SNHLY, CDR2 FYNNEI. CDR3 length equals 18 residues. With 7 bases clipped from V and 0 bases from J, the junction kept 11 bases outside the gene matches. The CDR3 nucleotides read TGTGCCAGCACCACGGAGAGGACAGGGAGCTCCTATAATTCACCCCTCCACTTT. It encodes CASTTERTGSSYNSPLHF.

V usage is TRBV20-1 and J usage is TRBJ2-7, with 9 bases fitting TRBD2. Per germline, CDR1 DFQATT and CDR2 SNEGSKA (reference sequence). Trimming at V came to 5 bases and at J to 5 bases, leaving 4 bases not matched to a gene. CDR3 size: 12 residues. This CDR3 reads CSALAGVHEQYF. Written as DNA, the CDR3 is TGCAGTGCTTTAGCGGGAGTCCACGAGCAGTACTTC.

The rearrangement joins TRBV6-1 to TRBJ1-1; TRBD1 matches 12 bases. The CDR3 covers 16 residues. Germline V lookup: CDR1 MNHNS, CDR2 SASEGT. V shed 8 bases and J 1 base; nucleotides not matched to a gene: 8. Here the CDR3 reads CASSLGQGAGNTEAFF. CDR3 coding DNA: TGTGCCAGCTCATTGGGACAGGGGGCCGGGAACACTGAAGCTTTCTTT.

The rearrangement links TRBV19 to TRBJ1-2; 7 nucleotides line up with TRBD1. The CDR3 covers 14 residues. The germline V gene encodes CDR1 LNHDA and CDR2 SQIVND (reference sequence). The V gene end was trimmed by 5 bases and the J gene end by 4 bases; junction bases not matched to a gene: 7. This chain's CDR3 is CASSLVSGGYGYTF. CDR3 nucleotide sequence: TGTGCCAGTAGTTTGGTGTCAGGGGGCTATGGCTACACCTTC.

The V gene is TRBV7-8, the J gene TRBJ2-1; D is perhaps TRBD2 (6 bases). The germline V gene encodes CDR1 SGHVS and CDR2 FQNEAQ. V lost 2 bases, J lost 9 bases, and 14 bases lay in between. The CDR3 totals 14 residues. The CDR3: CASSLLETRGEQFF. The CDR3 nucleotides are TGTGCCAGCAGCTTATTGGAGACTAGGGGTGAGCAGTTCTTC.

This chain uses TRBV20-1 with TRBJ2-2; TRBD2 is a possible D gene (6 bases). Trimming removed 4 bases from V and 1 base from J, with 10 bases in between. The length of the CDR3 is 14 residues. Germline lookup yields CDR1 DFQATT and CDR2 SNEGSKA (reference sequence). CDR3 residues: CSATAGGNTGELFF. Here the CDR3 DNA reads TGCAGTGCTACTGCCGGGGGGAACACCGGGGAGCTGTTTTTT.

This clonotype showed up just once. This chain uses TRBV6-5 with TRBJ1-2; 8 bases line up with TRBD1. The CDR3 has 16 residues. The germline CDR1 and CDR2 sequences are MNHEY and SVGAGI. With V trimmed by 2 bases and J by 2 bases, 7 bases remained unmatched. CDR3 sequence reads: CASSYATGVGNYGYTF. The CDR3 region has the DNA TGTGCCAGCAGTTACGCGACAGGGGTGGGGAACTATGGCTACACCTTC.

Notes on this clonotype: Just one base apart from a much larger clone, this may be a read error. This chain links TRBV7-8 with TRBJ1-5; TRBD1 aligns across 7 bases. CDR3 length: 15 amino acids. The junction had 10 bases not matched to a gene; V was cut back by 5 bases and J by 6 bases. Germline V gene data show CDR1 as SGHVS and CDR2 as FQNEAQ. DNA of the CDR3: TGTGCCAGCAGCATCACAGGGGATGATGGTCAGCCCCAGCATTTT. It encodes CASSITGDDGQPQHF.

This clonotype has more than one count but fewer than ten. This chain links TRBV20-1 with TRBJ2-3, with 11 nucleotides matching TRBD2. CDR3 length: 16 residues. Germline loops: CDR1 DFQATT, CDR2 SNEGSKA (reference sequence). The V segment lost 6 bases and the J segment 5 bases; nucleotides outside the gene matches: 13. As DNA, the CDR3 is TGCAGTGCCCCCCCCGAACTAGCGGGAGTCAAAGATACGCAGTATTTT. This sequence encodes CSAPPELAGVKDTQYF.

The chain employs TRBV20-1 and TRBJ1-1, with 7 bases that match TRBD1. From germline, CDR1 is DFQATT and CDR2 SNEGSKA (reference sequence). CDR3 length: 14 amino acids. V trimming: 0 bases; J trimming: 5 bases; junction bases outside the gene matches: 6. The CDR3 is CSARDDRVRTEAFF. The CDR3 DNA reads TGCAGTGCTAGAGATGACAGGGTTAGGACTGAAGCTTTCTTT.

The J gene is TRBJ1-1, the V gene TRBV7-9; a possible D gene is TRBD1 (6 bases). The V gene's germline CDR1 is SEHNR and CDR2 FQNEAQ (reference sequence). This CDR3 spans 15 amino acids. Trimming stripped 5 bases from V and 3 bases from J, with 16 bases between. The CDR3 DNA follows: TGTGCCAGCAGCCCGTGGGGGGGCAGGGACACTGAAGCTTTCTTT. This codes for CASSPWGGRDTEAFF.

V and J are TRBV29-1 and TRBJ1-4; possible D gene TRBD1, 5 bases. From germline, CDR1 is SQVTM and CDR2 ANQGSEA. Trimming took off 4 bases at V and 8 bases at J, with 11 bases between the two ends. This CDR3 is built from 12 residues. Written as DNA, the CDR3 is TGCAGCGTTGTGGGGGATCGAGAAAAACTGTTTTTT. It specifies CSVVGDREKLFF.

This rearrangement joins TRBV7-2 to TRBJ2-5; D might be TRBD1 (5 bases). CDR1 SGHTA and CDR2 FQGNSA come from the germline V gene. V lost 4 bases, J lost 4 bases, and 16 bases lay in between. CDR3 size: 15 residues. The CDR3 is CASSWGGQGSETQYF. The CDR3 nucleotides read TGTGCCAGCAGCTGGGGTGGGCAGGGTTCAGAGACCCAGTACTTC.

The rearrangement uses TRBV19 and TRBJ1-1; perhaps TRBD1 as D (5 bases). Trimming shortened V by 2 bases and J by 5 bases, and 15 bases separated the two germline ends. Looked up from germline, CDR1 is LNHDA and CDR2 is SQIVND (reference sequence). The CDR3 is 15 amino acids. CDR3 protein: CASSIMGGRYTEAFF. The CDR3 DNA reads TGTGCCAGTAGTATAATGGGGGGTCGGTATACTGAAGCTTTCTTT. Looking up the rest from reference TRBV19 and TRBJ1-1 gives the full variable domain: DGGITQSPKYLFRKEGQNVTLSCEQNLNHDAMYWYRQDPGQGLRLIYYSQIVNDFQKGDIAEGYSVSREKKESFPLTVTSAQKNPTAFYLCASSIMGGRYTEAFFGQGTRLTVV.